This TCR beta chain was found in a study of blood T cell repertoires in COVID-19. About the research overall: Sites across the United States, Italy and Spain contributed samples from acute and convalescent COVID-19. PBMCs, B-cell-depleted T cells, or T cells provided the cDNA or gDNA that made up the material.

As processed by the authors: Reference gene primer amplification yielded estimated nucleated cell counts. TCRdb's table, derived via immunoSEQ multiplex PCR, lists solely in-frame clones and lacks some. From that table come the V and J calls and clone size; the DNA was used to work out D and trimming. The sample consists of around 260,000 clones, about 89% of them appearing once. This CDR3 is 15 amino acids long. The trim removed 5 bases at V and 7 bases at J, leaving 10 bases unmatched. Germline CDR1 is PRHDT and CDR2 is FYEKMQ (reference sequence). Sequencing was performed on peripheral blood. The chain uses TRBV13 and TRBJ1-4; 7 nucleotides line up with TRBD1. This TCR was recovered from a man aged 40-49 years who had recovered from COVID-19. The CDR3 DNA is TGTGCCAGCAGCAAAAGGGGGACAGTTTTTGAAAAACTGTTTTTT. Its protein is CASSKRGTVFEKLFF.